The present entry profiles one TCR beta chain with its context. What it recognizes is unknown. This may stem from a read error, because a much larger clone lies one nucleotide away. TCRdb independently ran MiXCR on the reads; one entry per CDR3 protein. The profile shows about 310,000 distinct CDR3 sequences, 20% to 25% of them singletons. The data were taken from a study of T cell repertoires in cytomegalovirus infection. The V gene end was trimmed by 4 bases and the J gene end by 2 bases; junction bases not matched to a gene: 2. CDR3 length: 13 residues. CDR1 and CDR2 (germline): SGHNT, YYREEE (reference sequence).

This chain connects TRBV5-4 to TRBJ2-7, with TRBD1 identical over 8 bases. The sequencing here drew on cultured PBMCs, taken from culture after CMV antigen stimulation. The TCR sequence derives from a human donor in good health (CMV status not recorded). Some clones in this sample may be carry-over from other donors' samples. CDR3 DNA sequence: TGTGCCAGCAGCGGACAGGGACCCTACGAGCAGTACGTC. Residues: CASSGQGPYEQYV.